The next 26 T cell receptor beta chains were all read from a single sample in a study of blood T cells in healthy people across ages. Then a second PCR, running about 6 to 12 cycles, was carried out with a sample-barcoded 5' primer and a J-beta primer mix. TCRdb itself ran the 5' RACE reads through MiXCR, one entry per CDR3 protein. The sample holds over 1.5 million distinct CDR3 sequences, around half seen once. The specimen was blood. All receptors come from a woman between 40 and 50 years old in good health.

The CDR3 is CASSLLAGDLRDTQYF. The CDR3 bases are TGTGCCAGCAGTTTACTAGCGGGGGACCTTCGGGATACGCAGTATTTT. The J gene is TRBJ2-3, the V gene TRBV12-3 or TRBV12-4, with 10 bases lining up with TRBD2. Trimming at V came to 2 bases and at J to 6 bases, leaving 8 bases not matched to a gene. The CDR3 is 16 residues long.

V is TRBV7-2 and J is TRBJ2-7; weak D call: TRBD2 (5 bases). V lost 2 bases and J lost 6, with 17 bases in between. Per germline, CDR1 SGHTA and CDR2 FQGNSA. The CDR3 sequence is 15 residues long. Here the CDR3 reads CASSLTGIASLEQYF. The CDR3 bases are TGTGCCAGCAGCTTAACGGGAATAGCGTCACTCGAGCAGTACTTC.

This clonotype was detected only once. This chain connects TRBV20-1 to TRBJ1-2, with 7 bases fitting TRBD1. Germline CDR1 reads DFQATT; CDR2 reads SNEGSKA (reference sequence). With 0 bases clipped from V and 3 bases from J, the junction kept 7 bases outside the gene matches. The CDR3 is 15 residues long. In DNA, the CDR3 is TGCAGTGCTAGAGACTTACAGGGGCTAGACTATGGCTACACCTTC. Translation gives CSARDLQGLDYGYTF.

This chain uses TRBV20-1 with TRBJ2-3, with 11 positions matching TRBD2. The CDR3 totals 16 residues. The germline V gene encodes CDR1 DFQATT and CDR2 SNEGSKA (reference sequence). The V gene end was trimmed by 6 bases and the J gene end by 3 bases; junction bases not matched to a gene: 11. This CDR3 is CSAGAELAGATDTQYF. For the CDR3, the DNA is TGCAGTGCGGGAGCCGAACTAGCGGGGGCTACAGATACGCAGTATTTT.

The chain recombines TRBV27 with TRBJ2-3; TRBD1 might be the D (6 bases). The germline V and J ends were trimmed by 4 bases and 2 bases, with 22 bases remaining between them. Germline V lookup: CDR1 MNHEY, CDR2 SMNVEV (reference sequence). The CDR3 runs 18 residues. The CDR3 sequence: CASSSMGPGVLNTDTQYF. CDR3 in DNA: TGTGCCAGCAGTTCAATGGGGCCAGGGGTCCTCAACACAGATACGCAGTATTTT.

This rearrangement joins TRBV20-1 to TRBJ2-7, with TRBD2 identical over 16 bases. V dropped 0 bases and J dropped 3; count of bases not matched to a gene: 8. Germline-derived CDR1 and CDR2 are DFQATT and SNEGSKA (reference sequence). The CDR3 sequence is 18 residues long. Here the CDR3 DNA reads TGCAGTGCTAGAGACCCGGGACTAGCGGGGGGGATCCTCTACGAGCAGTACTTC. The encoded protein is CSARDPGLAGGILYEQYF.

V is TRBV11-2 and J is TRBJ1-2; tentative D call: TRBD1 (6 bases). Deletions cut 0 bases from V and 2 bases from J, with 16 bases between. This CDR3 has 17 residues. Germline values: CDR1 SGHAT, CDR2 FQNNGV. DNA of the CDR3: TGTGCCAGCAGCTTAGAAAGGAGGACAGCGAAGAACTATGGCTACACCTTC. Its translation: CASSLERRTAKNYGYTF. The full variable domain, its missing parts supplied by reference TRBV11-2 and TRBJ1-2, is EAGVAQSPRYKIIEKRQSVAFWCNPISGHATLYWYQQILGQGPKLLIQFQNNGVVDDSQLPKDRFSAERLKGVDSTLKIQPAKLEDSAVYLCASSLERRTAKNYGYTFGSGTRLTVV.

CDR3 amino acids: CASSQETGGPGEQYF. In DNA, the CDR3 is TGCGCCAGCAGCCAAGAGACAGGGGGCCCGGGAGAGCAGTACTTC. The rearrangement joins TRBV4-3 to TRBJ2-7; 10 bases are a match to TRBD1. Germline V CDR1 and CDR2: LGHNA, YSLEER. The trim removed 0 bases at V and 7 bases at J, leaving 6 bases unmatched. The CDR3 runs 15 residues.

This clonotype has only a few counts. This chain links TRBV4-2 with TRBJ2-5, with D perhaps matching TRBD1 (7 bases). V was cut by 0 bases and J by 1 base, with 15 bases left in between. Germline V lookup: CDR1 LGHNA, CDR2 YNFKEQ. The CDR3 has 17 amino acids. This chain's CDR3 is CASSQDRQGGIQETQYF. In nucleotides, the CDR3 is TGTGCCAGCAGCCAAGATAGACAGGGAGGAATCCAAGAGACCCAGTACTTC.

The chain is built from TRBV5-6 and TRBJ1-2, with TRBD1 matching over 9 bases. The V and J ends lost 1 base and 8 bases, in that order; junction bases with no gene match: 9. There are 15 residues in the CDR3. In germline, CDR1 is SGHDT, CDR2 YYEEEE. CDR3 region: CASSLRDREHGGYTF. The DNA of the CDR3 is TGTGCCAGCAGCTTGAGGGACAGGGAGCATGGAGGCTACACCTTC.

This clonotype came up a few times. CDR3 nucleotide sequence: TGTGCCAGCACCTACGACGGTGGGACAGGGAAGGTCGAGCAGTACTTC. The encoded protein is CASTYDGGTGKVEQYF. The chain combines TRBV12-3 or TRBV12-4 with TRBJ2-7; 9 nucleotides align to TRBD1. The V segment lost 7 bases and the J segment 6 bases; nucleotides outside the gene matches: 16. The CDR3 spans 16 residues.

This clonotype was picked up a small number of times. This chain connects TRBV27 to TRBJ2-7; 11 bases align to TRBD1. The J call may be wrong; the DNA end is better matched by TRBJ2-5. In germline, CDR1 is MNHEY, CDR2 SMNVEV (reference sequence). This CDR3 spans 15 amino acids. The CDR3: CASSEGQGARETQYF. The CDR3 DNA is TGTGCCAGCAGTGAAGGACAGGGGGCGAGGGAGACCCAGTACTTC.

The V call is TRBV10-3, the J call TRBJ1-5; 7 bases agree with TRBD1. The junction had 5 bases not matched to a gene; V was cut back by 4 bases and J by 8 bases. This CDR3 is built from 13 residues. CDR1 is ENHRY and CDR2 is SYGVKD in the germline V gene. The CDR3: CAISGDRDKPQHF. The CDR3 DNA follows: TGTGCCATCAGTGGAGACAGGGACAAGCCCCAGCATTTT.

The sample holds one count of this clonotype. The V and J genes are TRBV12-3 or TRBV12-4 and TRBJ2-3; D is perhaps TRBD1 or TRBD2 (6 bases each). The CDR3 sequence is 15 residues long. Between the trimmed V and J ends, which lost 8 bases and 3 bases, there was a span of 18 bases. The CDR3 DNA follows: TGTGCCAGCCAAAAAGCCGGGGGCGGAACAGATACGCAGTATTTT. It encodes CASQKAGGGTDTQYF.

This clonotype was picked up a small number of times. The CDR3 nucleotides are TGTGCCAGCAGTGAGACAGGGGATACCAATGAGCAGTTCTTC. This sequence encodes CASSETGDTNEQFF. The V and J genes are TRBV2 and TRBJ2-1; TRBD1 matches at 8 bases. J gave up 6 bases and V 3 bases, and 4 bases lay outside the gene matches. This CDR3 spans 14 amino acids. CDR1 and CDR2 from the germline V gene are SNHLY and FYNNEI.

The chain uses TRBV6-5 and TRBJ1-6, with D perhaps TRBD1 (5 bases). The CDR3 consists of 15 residues. Trimming pared 2 bases from V and 6 bases from J, leaving 11 bases between. Germline loops: CDR1 MNHEY, CDR2 SVGAGI. This chain's CDR3 is CASSYEARANSPLHF. DNA for the CDR3: TGTGCCAGCAGTTACGAGGCCAGGGCTAATTCACCCCTCCACTTT.

The chain recombines TRBV28 with TRBJ1-1, with D unclear. The CDR3 is 15 residues long. With 6 bases removed from V and 1 base from J, the gap between germline ends came to 15 bases. Germline CDR1 MDHEN, CDR2 SYDVKM. CDR3 protein: CASRDTGRPNTEAFF. The CDR3 nucleotides read TGTGCCAGCAGGGATACCGGACGGCCGAACACTGAAGCTTTCTTT.

The J gene is TRBJ2-1, the V gene TRBV7-9; the D call may be TRBD1 or TRBD2 (6 bases each). Germline V gene sequence: CDR1 SEHNR, CDR2 FQNEAQ (reference sequence). The CDR3 runs to 16 residues. V was trimmed by 5 bases and J by 6 bases, leaving 20 bases between them. The CDR3 loop is CASSQSRGGLGNEQFF. The DNA of the CDR3 is TGTGCCAGCAGCCAATCCCGTGGGGGGCTCGGCAATGAGCAGTTCTTC. The whole variable domain, filled in from reference TRBV7-9 and TRBJ2-1, reads DTGVSQNPRHKITKRGQNVTFRCDPISEHNRLYWYRQTLGQGPEFLTYFQNEAQLEKSRLLSDRFSAERPKGSFSTLEIQRTEQGDSAMYLCASSQSRGGLGNEQFFGPGTRLTVL.

J is TRBJ1-5 and V is TRBV24-1, with 9 bases that match TRBD1. Germline V CDR1 and CDR2: KGHDR, SFDVKD. CDR3 length: 16 residues. V lost 2 bases and J lost 7; bases outside the gene matches: 8. The CDR3 spells CATSDSGTGKGQPQHF. The DNA of the CDR3 is TGTGCCACCAGTGATTCCGGGACAGGGAAGGGACAGCCCCAGCATTTT.

The gene calls are TRBV7-8 and TRBJ2-7; D is perhaps TRBD2 (5 bases). Germline CDR1 reads SGHVS; CDR2 reads FQNEAQ. The CDR3 totals 16 residues. Trimming left V 4 bases short and J 2 bases short, with 18 bases between. The CDR3 loop reads CASSSGMAPGPYEQYF. The CDR3 bases are TGTGCCAGCAGCTCCGGGATGGCTCCTGGACCCTACGAGCAGTACTTC.

The chain employs TRBV7-2 and TRBJ2-7; the D call may be TRBD1 or TRBD2 (7 bases each). Per the germline V gene, CDR1 is SGHTA and CDR2 is FQGNSA. Trimming took off 7 bases at V and 4 bases at J, with 20 bases between the two ends. The length of the CDR3 is 15 residues. CDR3 residues: CASTPLAGGAYEQYF. The CDR3 DNA sequence: TGTGCCAGCACCCCTCTGGCAGGGGGGGCTTACGAGCAGTACTTC.

The chain couples TRBV18 to TRBJ2-3; no firm D call. The CDR3 consists of 14 residues. V lost 2 bases, J lost 8 bases, and 14 bases lay in between. Germline V gene sequence: CDR1 KGHSH, CDR2 LQKENI. The CDR3 nucleotides read TGTGCCAGCTCACCATTCGACGGGCCTAGTACGCAGTATTTT. This encodes CASSPFDGPSTQYF.

In this sample, this clonotype turned up a few times. This rearrangement joins TRBV10-3 to TRBJ2-7, with D perhaps assigned TRBD1 or TRBD2 (5 bases each). Germline CDR1 is ENHRY and CDR2 is SYGVKD. The CDR3 loop spans 16 amino acids. The V gene lost 6 bases and the J gene lost 0 bases, with 18 bases spanning the gap. CDR3 amino acids: CAISRQSRGSSYEQYF. The DNA of the CDR3 is TGTGCCATCAGCAGACAGTCTCGTGGGAGCTCCTACGAGCAGTACTTC.

The chain joins TRBV5-1 to TRBJ1-2, with 7 positions matching TRBD1. V was pared by 4 bases and J by 4 bases, with 10 bases of the junction left unmatched. CDR1 and CDR2 from the germline V gene are SGHRS and YFSETQ. This CDR3 comprises 15 residues. CDR3 coding DNA: TGCGCCAGCAGCCTGACAGGGAATAACGTCTATGGCTACACCTTC. This codes for CASSLTGNNVYGYTF.

The chain recombines TRBV29-1 with TRBJ2-4; no clear D gene. The DNA matches TRBJ2-7 better at its end, which makes the J call doubtful. The CDR3 is made up of 12 amino acids. The germline gives CDR1 SQVTM, CDR2 ANQGSEA. CDR3 in amino acids: CSVVAVWDEQYF. The CDR3 DNA sequence: TGCAGCGTTGTGGCGGTTTGGGACGAGCAGTACTTC.

The CDR3 DNA is TGTGCCACCAGCTCTCCCCTGGGGATCACAGATACGCAGTATTTT. This gives the protein CATSSPLGITDTQYF. V usage is TRBV15 and J usage is TRBJ2-3; D gene unclear. The V gene lost 5 bases and the J gene lost 2 bases, with 14 bases spanning the gap. CDR3 size: 15 residues. Germline-derived CDR1 and CDR2 are LNHNV and YYDKDF (reference sequence).